This T cell receptor beta chain was identified during a study of T cells in Graves' hyperthyroidism and ophthalmopathy. Broader study findings: The model anticipated ophthalmopathy a median approximately 6.7 months pre-onset. Among clonotypes expanded in thyroid above 0.001, most were also found in blood.

The CDR3 has 15 amino acids. V lost 0 bases, J lost 4 bases, and 9 bases stayed unmatched. Germline V CDR1 and CDR2: SQVTM, ANQGSEA. This clonotype was detected ten times or more. Antigen: not known. There were TCR beta CDR3 regions amplified from RNA transcripts. HTBI primers drove first-round RT-PCR of the TCR CDR3. Each CDR3 protein is one row after TCRdb ran MiXCR on the multiplex PCR reads. The sample comprises hundreds of thousands of distinct CDR3 sequences, roughly 15% of which are singletons, and approximately 4.3% rests with the top ten. Sequenced: blood. J is TRBJ2-7 and V is TRBV29-1; TRBD1 aligns across 7 bases. The receptor's source is a woman aged 40 to 50 with Graves' ophthalmopathy. The CDR3 coding sequence is TGCAGCGTTGAAGAAAGAAACAGGGGAACTTACGAGCAGTACTTC. This codes for CSVEERNRGTYEQYF.